The T cell receptor beta chain described here comes from a study of T cell changes during pregnancy in multiple sclerosis. Assay: immunoSEQ multiplex PCR; the TCRdb copy retains only in-frame clones and omits some. The sample consists of around 100,000 clones, around 94% of them appearing once. The J segment lost 3 bases and the V segment lost 6 bases, leaving 7 bases of the junction unmatched. The CDR3 covers 15 residues. The V gene's germline CDR1 is SQVTM and CDR2 ANQGSEA. This sequence joins TRBV29-1 and TRBJ2-1; 11 positions match TRBD2. The origin of this receptor is a female donor with multiple sclerosis, enrolled in a pregnancy study. The sample consisted of peripheral blood, taken after pregnancy. This CDR3 is CSVDLLAGGYNEQFF. The CDR3 DNA reads as TGCAGCGTCGATCTTCTAGCGGGGGGCTACAATGAGCAGTTCTTC.